This TCR beta chain was found in a study of shared clonotypes between healthy human individuals. The CDR3 has 17 amino acids. Germline trimming cut 8 bases from V and 1 base from J; bases unmatched to any gene: 14. The germline V gene has CDR1 SNHLY and CDR2 FYNNEI. This table comes from immunoSEQ multiplex PCR, and its TCRdb copy is limited to in-frame clones, with some not included. The data contain roughly 640,000 clones, approximately 97% of them singletons. The sample consisted of naive CD4+ T cells sorted from blood. Subset meaning: CD45RA+ positively selected. The receptor was isolated from a woman aged 30 to 39 in good health. The chain carries TRBV2 and TRBJ2-3, with 8 bases that match TRBD2. In DNA form, the CDR3 reads TGTGCCAGCGGGCGGGGTAGCGGGATTGAGGGCACAGATACGCAGTATTTT. Its protein product is CASGRGSGIEGTDTQYF.